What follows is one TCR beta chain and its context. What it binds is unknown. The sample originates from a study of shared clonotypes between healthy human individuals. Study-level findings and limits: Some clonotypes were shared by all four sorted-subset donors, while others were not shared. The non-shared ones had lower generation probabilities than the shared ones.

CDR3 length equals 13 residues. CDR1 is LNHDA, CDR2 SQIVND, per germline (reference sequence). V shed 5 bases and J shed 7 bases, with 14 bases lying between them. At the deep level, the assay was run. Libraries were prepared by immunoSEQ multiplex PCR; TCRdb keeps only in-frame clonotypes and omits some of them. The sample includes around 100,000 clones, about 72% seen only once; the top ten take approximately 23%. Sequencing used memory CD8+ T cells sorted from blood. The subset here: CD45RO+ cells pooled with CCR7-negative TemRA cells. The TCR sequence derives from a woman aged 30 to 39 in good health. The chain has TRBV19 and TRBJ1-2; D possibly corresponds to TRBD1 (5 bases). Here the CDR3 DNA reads TGTGCCAGTAGTGCTGGTCCCGGGGGTGGCTACACCTTC. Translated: CASSAGPGGGYTF.